This note documents a single T cell receptor beta chain sequence. Authors' processing steps: By means of reference gene primer amplification, nucleated cell counts were estimated. TCRdb keeps only in-frame clones here, not all; method: immunoSEQ multiplex PCR. The V and J calls and clone size were taken over from that table, and D and trimming were inferred from the DNA. The sample lists 150,000 or so clones; about 85% were seen once. This CDR3 contains 14 residues. The V end lost 6 bases, the J end lost 8 bases, and 16 bases lay between the germline ends. Germline V gives CDR1 MDHEN, CDR2 SYDVKM. The data originate from a study of blood T cell repertoires in COVID-19. Study overall: COVID-19 samples collected from the United States, Italy and Spain covered acute and convalescent phases. The cDNA or gDNA used as material had been derived from T cells, B-cell-depleted T cells, or PBMCs.

Enrolment of Seattle patients took place during active infection, and they were followed longitudinally. The sample comprised peripheral blood. This TCR came from a man between 60 and 75 years old with COVID-19, enrolled during active disease. The chain is built from TRBV28 and TRBJ1-4; possible D gene TRBD1, 5 bases. The CDR3 nucleotides are TGTGCCAGCAGCTCCGGTCAGGGAGGGGAAAAACTGTTTTTT. This gives the protein CASSSGQGGEKLFF.